This T cell receptor beta chain was observed in a study of Ad26.COV2.S vaccination and SARS-CoV-2 variants. Study-level background: Ad26.COV2.S arm of COV1001 included the donor. By the intramuscular route, Ad26.COV2.S was given once, or twice 56 days apart.

As for treatment: over 15 received Ad26.COV2.S at low or high dose, single or two shots; a few received placebo; per-sample allocation not given. Sampling was done on day 63 after the first vaccine or placebo injection. An adult aged 18-55 years in Boston served as the donor. Wuhan-strain SARS-CoV-2 spike was expressed by the Ad26 vector that made up the vaccine. Sequencing was performed with immunoSEQ multiplex PCR; in TCRdb, only in-frame clones are kept and a portion is missing. The sample includes hundreds of thousands of clones, 80% to 90% seen only once; the top ten take about 1.5%. J gave up 4 bases and V 4 bases, and 6 bases lay outside the gene matches. CDR1 and CDR2 from the germline V gene are MNHNY and SVGAGI (reference sequence). The CDR3 has 15 residues.

This receptor was identified in a person between 18 and 59 years old who received the Ad26.COV2.S COVID-19 vaccine or a placebo. Specimen: peripheral blood, collected in a trial of Ad26.COV2.S vaccine versus placebo. The genes are TRBV6-6 and TRBJ2-2; 7 bases agree with TRBD2. The CDR3: CASSLGEGFTGELFF. The DNA for the CDR3 is TGTGCCAGCAGTTTGGGGGAGGGTTTCACCGGGGAGCTGTTTTTT.